This passage covers 7 T cell receptor beta chains from one sample sequenced in a study of breast tumors, draining lymph nodes, adjacent tissues. In TCRdb, the multiplex PCR reads were re-called with MiXCR into one record per CDR3 protein. The sample lists 100,000 to 150,000 distinct CDR3 sequences; 15% to 20% were seen once. Breast cancer patients provided tissue from their axillary draining lymph nodes. Sequencing used axillary lymph node tissue. The source of these receptors is a female donor with breast cancer. Some clones in this sample may be carry-over from other donors' samples.

This clonotype was detected ten times or more. The rearrangement uses TRBV25-1 and TRBJ1-2, with TRBD1 matching 7 bases. The J segment lost 4 bases and the V segment lost 3 bases, leaving 11 bases of the junction unmatched. In germline, CDR1 is MGHDK, CDR2 SYGVNS. The CDR3 is 16 residues long. CDR3 residues: CASSDRQGRWGYGYTF. The DNA for the CDR3 is TGTGCCAGCAGTGACAGACAGGGTAGATGGGGCTATGGCTACACCTTC.

In regard to this clonotype: A much larger clone differs from this one at a single base, so this may be a read error. Here the CDR3 reads CASGLGGPHSYNEQFF. CDR3 nucleotides: TGTGCCAGCGGCTTGGGAGGCCCCCATTCCTACAATGAGCAGTTCTTC. The V gene is TRBV5-4, the J gene TRBJ2-1; maybe TRBD2 (6 bases). In germline, CDR1 is SGHNT, CDR2 YYREEE (reference sequence). The CDR3 loop spans 16 amino acids.

This clonotype was seen repeatedly, ten times or more. The chain recombines TRBV4-1 with TRBJ2-3, with D maybe TRBD1 (6 bases). The V gene lost 1 base and the J gene lost 4 bases, with 9 bases spanning the gap. The CDR3 extends over 14 amino acids. CDR1 and CDR2 from the germline V gene are MGHRA and YSYEKL. The CDR3 coding sequence is TGCGCCAGCAGCCAAGGCAGGGGACCAGATACGCAGTATTTT. Its protein is CASSQGRGPDTQYF.

There are many counts of this clonotype. V is TRBV6-6 and J is TRBJ2-7; possibly TRBD2 for D (6 bases). Trimming stripped 0 bases from V and 1 base from J, with 10 bases between. Germline lookup yields CDR1 MNHNY and CDR2 SVGAGI (reference sequence). This CDR3 spans 15 amino acids. In DNA form, the CDR3 reads TGTGCCAGCAGTTACTCTACGGGGGATTCCTACGAGCAGTACTTC. It is translated as CASSYSTGDSYEQYF.

This clonotype occurred many times. This chain links TRBV16 with TRBJ2-3; D unresolved. From germline, CDR1 is KGHSY and CDR2 FQNENV. The CDR3 is made up of 15 amino acids. Trimming removed 0 bases from V and 1 base from J, with 8 bases in between. The CDR3 DNA follows: TGTGCCAGCAGCCAATCCCTCCCAGGCACAGATACGCAGTATTTT. Its protein is CASSQSLPGTDTQYF.

The rearrangement links TRBV7-8 to TRBJ2-3, with 10 bases fitting TRBD2. Trimming cost V 5 bases and J 6 bases; bases outside gene matches: 14. Germline values: CDR1 SGHVS, CDR2 FQNEAQ. CDR3 length equals 17 residues. The DNA for the CDR3 is TGTGCCAGCAGCACCTTAGCGGGGGGCGCCCTCAGGGATACGCAGTATTTT. Its translation: CASSTLAGGALRDTQYF.

There are many counts of this clonotype. This sequence joins TRBV4-2 and TRBJ1-6; tentative D call: TRBD1 (6 bases). This CDR3 has 15 amino acids. In germline, CDR1 is LGHNA, CDR2 YNFKEQ. V was shortened by 4 bases and J by 4 bases, with 11 bases between the two germline ends. The CDR3 region is CASSRDITYNSPLHF. CDR3 DNA: TGTGCCAGCAGCCGGGACATCACTTATAATTCACCCCTCCACTTT.